This TCR beta chain was recovered during a study of T cell changes during pregnancy in multiple sclerosis (dated by TCRdb to between 2018 and 2021). Study-wide context: The study looked at changes in the T cell repertoire across pregnancy in women with multiple sclerosis.

The library was built by means of the immunoSEQ multiplex PCR assay. Drawn from immuneACCESS, this table holds only the in-frame rearrangements with V and J called that TCRdb kept. Clones are partly lost; checked studies trace under half to an unresolved V gene and leave the rest unexplained. Here the sample has tens of thousands of clones; about nine tenths occur a single time. The biggest ten clones account for 1.5% of the sample. Worth noting for this clone: Its cognate antigen has yet to be identified. The sample holds no much larger clone one base away, and base qualities are not on file.

The source of this sequence is a female donor with multiple sclerosis, enrolled in a pregnancy study. Sequencing used peripheral blood, obtained in the third trimester of pregnancy.

CDR3 loop: CASSLLVGAPTGELFF. Here is the DNA: TGTGCCAGCAGCTTGTTAGTAGGGGCGCCCACCGGGGAGCTGTTTTTT. The chain employs TRBV5-6 and TRBJ2-2; the D gene is perhaps TRBD1, from 5 matching bases. Trimming takes 1 base from V and 4 bases from J, and the germline ends sit 14 bases apart. Measured from the cysteine to the phenylalanine, the CDR3 is 16 residues long. Just CDR3 DNA is preserved here, 48 bases in frame from base 1. The germline V gene gives CDR1 as SGHDT and CDR2 as YYEEEE.